This TCR beta chain was observed in a study of CD8+ T cells in alopecia areata. V was clipped by 10 bases and J by 3 bases, with 19 bases between them. The CDR3 extends over 14 amino acids. CDR1 MNHEY and CDR2 SMNVEV come from the germline V gene (reference sequence). A single count supports this clone. RNA, once extracted, was reverse transcribed into cDNA for use as the sequencing template. Generated by immunoSEQ multiplex PCR, the TCRdb table keeps only in-frame clones and is missing some. This repertoire shows around 80,000 clones, 45% to 60% found once; its top ten account for 5.5% to 6.5%. Researchers gathered lesional scalp punch biopsies and peripheral blood from patients with alopecia areata. PBMCs were stained for CD3, CD4 and CD8, and CD4+ and CD8+ T cells were sorted.

The TCR comes from a human donor with alopecia areata. This chain uses TRBV27 with TRBJ2-7; D might be TRBD1 or TRBD2, each matching 5 bases. Sequencing was performed on NKG2D-high CD8+ T cells sorted from blood. The CDR3 nucleotides read TGTGCCACCCTAGCCCCCGGGACCTACTACGAGCAGTACTTC. This codes for CATLAPGTYYEQYF.